The 12 T cell receptor beta chains given below trace back to one sample, sequenced in a study of blood T cell repertoires in COVID-19. Using immunoSEQ multiplex PCR, the repertoire was profiled, and TCRdb retains in-frame clones only, with some absent. The table shows about 260,000 clones, with around 88% occurring only once. Sequencing was carried out using PBMCs or T cells enriched from blood (not recorded which). These receptors were collected from a woman aged 45 to 65 who had recovered from COVID-19.

The chain employs TRBV27 and TRBJ2-3, with D possibly TRBD2 on 5 matching bases. The CDR3 is made up of 13 amino acids. Per the germline V gene, CDR1 is MNHEY and CDR2 is SMNVEV (reference sequence). The V end lost 5 bases, the J end lost 8 bases, and 14 bases lay between the germline ends. CDR3 nucleotides: TGTGCCAGCAGTCCCACACTAGTGACTACGCAGTATTTT. It encodes CASSPTLVTTQYF.

This clone was seen once. The chain has TRBV9 and TRBJ2-1; D possibly corresponds to TRBD2 (6 bases). This CDR3 comprises 15 residues. Trimming removed 4 bases from V and 5 bases from J, with 16 bases in between. Germline V gene data show CDR1 as SGDLS and CDR2 as YYNGEE. CDR3 region: CASSSQVGGDNEQFF. The CDR3 nucleotides read TGTGCCAGCAGCTCCCAGGTAGGCGGGGACAATGAGCAGTTCTTC. The entire variable domain, with the rest obtained from reference TRBV9 and TRBJ2-1, is as follows: DSGVTQTPKHLITATGQRVTLRCSPRSGDLSVYWYQQSLDQGLQFLIQYYNGEERAKGNILERFSAQQFPDLHSELNLSSLELGDSALYFCASSSQVGGDNEQFFGPGTRLTVL.

This chain uses TRBV18 with TRBJ2-1; weak D call: TRBD1 (6 bases). CDR1 is KGHSH and CDR2 is LQKENI in the germline V gene. V lost 3 bases and J 3 bases, leaving 15 bases between the germline ends. CDR3 length: 16 residues. CDR3 amino acids: CASSPLGRGNYNEQFF. As DNA, the CDR3 is TGTGCCAGCTCACCCCTCGGCAGGGGCAACTACAATGAGCAGTTCTTC.

The CDR3 loop is CASSQDRGVGGYTF. The CDR3 nucleotides are TGCGCCAGCAGCCAGGACAGGGGGGTGGGTGGCTACACCTTC. The chain is built from TRBV4-1 and TRBJ1-2, with 10 bases aligning to TRBD1. After removal of 3 bases from V and 7 bases from J, the junction contained 5 bases not matched to a gene. CDR1 is MGHRA and CDR2 is YSYEKL in the germline V gene. The CDR3 spans 14 residues.

This rearrangement joins TRBV5-8 to TRBJ1-2; weak D call: TRBD1 (6 bases). V gave up 2 bases and J gave up 9 bases, with 14 bases separating them. This CDR3 region has 13 residues. Per the germline V gene, CDR1 is SGHTS and CDR2 is YDEGEE. The CDR3 loop reads CASSFLQGPSYTF. In DNA form, the CDR3 reads TGTGCCAGCAGCTTCCTCCAGGGGCCAAGCTACACCTTC.

V gene TRBV28 combines with J gene TRBJ2-5; a possible D gene is TRBD2 (5 bases). The germline CDR1 and CDR2 sequences are MDHEN and SYDVKM. Trimming took off 3 bases at V and 5 bases at J, with 13 bases between the two ends. The CDR3 covers 14 residues. The CDR3 DNA is TGTGCCAGCAGTTTCCGGCTAGCCGGGGAGACCCAGTACTTC. Residues: CASSFRLAGETQYF.

The V and J genes are TRBV19 and TRBJ1-2; TRBD1 is a possible D gene (6 bases). Germline lookup yields CDR1 LNHDA and CDR2 SQIVND (reference sequence). Trimming removed 2 bases from V and 2 bases from J, with 12 bases in between. The CDR3 covers 15 residues. The CDR3 spells CASSIPLTGNYGYTF. The CDR3 bases are TGTGCCAGTAGTATACCCCTTACAGGGAACTATGGCTACACCTTC.

The chain carries TRBV3-1 (or the pseudogene TRBV3-2) and TRBJ1-2; 11 nucleotides line up with TRBD1. Germline assignment: CDR1 LGHDT and CDR2 YNNKEL (reference sequence). V lost 4 bases and J lost 4; bases outside the gene matches: 11. This CDR3 region has 17 residues. The CDR3 DNA follows: TGTGCCAGCAGCCCCCAGGACAGGGGGCGGATGGGCTATGGCTACACCTTC. Its translation is CASSPQDRGRMGYGYTF.

Note on this clone: Possible read error: a much larger clone is one base away. The chain has TRBV4-1 and TRBJ1-3; maybe TRBD1 (6 bases). The CDR3 covers 17 residues. Germline V gives CDR1 MGHRA, CDR2 YSYEKL. CDR3 in amino acids: CASSRQGLTLSENTIYF. CDR3 DNA: TGCGCCAGCAGCCGGCAGGGGCTGACCCTCTCTGAAAACACCATATATTTT.

This sequence joins TRBV27 and TRBJ2-7; 13 bases line up with TRBD2. This CDR3 has 15 amino acids. Trimming removed 6 bases from V and 6 bases from J; junction bases left unmatched: 8. Germline assignment: CDR1 MNHEY and CDR2 SMNVEV (reference sequence). The CDR3: CASRMRLAGGSEQYF. Here the CDR3 DNA reads TGTGCCAGCAGGATGAGACTAGCGGGGGGAAGCGAGCAGTACTTC.

The chain has TRBV7-2 and TRBJ2-4; 7 bases map to TRBD1. Looked up from germline, CDR1 is SGHTA and CDR2 is FQGNSA. CDR3 length: 14 amino acids. V gave up 4 bases and J gave up 7 bases; unmatched junction bases: 7. CDR3 residues: CASSYTGTVNIQYF. The CDR3 nucleotides read TGTGCCAGCAGCTACACCGGGACAGTGAACATTCAGTACTTC. The full variable domain, completed using reference TRBV7-2 and TRBJ2-4, is GAGVSQSPSNKVTEKGKDVELRCDPISGHTALYWYRQSLGQGLEFLIYFQGNSAPDKSGLPSDRFSAERTGGSVSTLTIQRTQQEDSAVYLCASSYTGTVNIQYFGAGTRLSVL.

This chain connects TRBV28 to TRBJ1-5, with 7 bases fitting TRBD1. CDR1 MDHEN and CDR2 SYDVKM come from the germline V gene. With 11 bases clipped from V and 7 bases from J, the junction kept 26 bases outside the gene matches. The CDR3 extends over 18 amino acids. In DNA form, the CDR3 reads TGTGCCTCAAGGGAGAATTTTATAGGGGGCGGTCTCGACCAGCCCCAGCATTTT. It specifies CASRENFIGGGLDQPQHF.